These 17 T cell receptor beta chains were sequenced from one sample in a study of CD8 T cells in Susac syndrome (dated by TCRdb to between 2017 and 2020). The library was built by means of the immunoSEQ multiplex PCR assay. RNA was extracted using the RNeasy kit, and roughly 0.5 to 1 ug of the RNA was reverse transcribed with random hexamers. TCRdb trimmed the raw reads at Q25, called clones with MiXCR and kept productive beta chains. Rows are combined by CDR3 protein, so each entry shows the most common genes and DNA. In all, the sample holds some 260,000 distinct CDR3 sequences, and roughly 85% of those were seen once. Jointly, the top ten make up approximately 0.11% of the sample. The sample taken for sequencing was CD8+ T cells from PBMCs. These receptors all stem from a human donor with multiple sclerosis.

This clonotype was detected once. V and J are TRBV12-3 or TRBV12-4 and TRBJ2-1; D ambiguous. Trimming pared 1 base from V and 0 bases from J, leaving 10 bases between. The CDR3 length is 16 residues. The CDR3 DNA follows: TGTGCCAGCAGTTTAGGCAGTGCTGTCTCCTACAATGAGCAGTTCTTC. Protein sequence: CASSLGSAVSYNEQFF.

The chain combines TRBV7-9 with TRBJ2-3; D is uncertain. Trimming shortened V by 4 bases and J by 6 bases, and 20 bases separated the two germline ends. The CDR3 has 16 residues. The V gene's germline CDR1 is SEHNR and CDR2 FQNEAQ (reference sequence). The CDR3 DNA reads TGTGCCAGCAGCTCCCCTAATAGGCCAAATAGGGATACGCAGTATTTT. It encodes CASSSPNRPNRDTQYF.

Worth noting for this clonotype: One end of the junction is discordant with germline, which a read error may explain. The CDR3 nucleotides read TGTGCCAGCAACGGACAGGGTGGCGACGAGCAGCACTTC. Its protein product is CASNGQGGDEQHF. The chain carries TRBV5-6 and TRBJ2-7; 8 bases agree with TRBD1. The V gene's germline CDR1 is SGHDT and CDR2 YYEEEE. This CDR3 is 13 amino acids long.

The chain employs TRBV19 and TRBJ2-1; D is unclear. The V gene lost 1 base and the J gene lost 4 bases, with 8 bases spanning the gap. CDR1 LNHDA and CDR2 SQIVND come from the germline V gene (reference sequence). The length of the CDR3 is 14 residues. The CDR3 loop is CASSIVGGYNEQFF. The CDR3 DNA follows: TGTGCCAGTAGTATAGTGGGCGGTTACAATGAGCAGTTCTTC.

The V and J genes are TRBV2 and TRBJ2-5; D is perhaps TRBD1 (6 bases). Germline-derived CDR1 and CDR2 are SNHLY and FYNNEI. Trimming took off 7 bases at V and 3 bases at J, with 12 bases between the two ends. The CDR3 consists of 13 residues. The chain's CDR3 is CASKQGKKETQYF. CDR3 in DNA: TGTGCCAGCAAACAGGGAAAAAAAGAGACCCAGTACTTC.

The genes are TRBV7-9 and TRBJ2-3; 7 nucleotides match TRBD2. CDR1 is SEHNR and CDR2 is FQNEAQ in the germline V gene (reference sequence). V lost 1 base to trimming and J lost 6 bases; unmatched junction nucleotides: 13. This CDR3 has 17 amino acids. The CDR3 sequence is CASSLVDVGGPSDTQYF. CDR3 DNA: TGTGCCAGCAGCTTAGTTGATGTGGGAGGGCCATCGGATACGCAGTATTTT.

The CDR3: CAIPDVDRGHGYTF. CDR3 in DNA: TGTGCCATCCCTGACGTGGACAGGGGCCATGGCTACACCTTC. V is TRBV10-3 and J is TRBJ1-2, with 9 nucleotides matching TRBD1. Germline V CDR1 and CDR2: ENHRY, SYGVKD. Losses at the gene ends were 8 bases for V and 6 bases for J; bases not matched to a gene: 10. CDR3 length equals 14 residues.

This clonotype was found once. The chain has TRBV7-6 and TRBJ2-1; D could derive from TRBD1 or TRBD2 (6 bases each). The CDR3 covers 16 residues. V gave up 1 base and J gave up 7 bases, with 17 bases separating them. Germline CDR1 is SGHVS and CDR2 is FNYEAQ. CDR3 coding DNA: TGTGCCAGCAGCTTAGGGCGGGGAAGAGGGGGAAATGAGCAGTTCTTC. Protein product: CASSLGRGRGGNEQFF.

The count of this clonotype is one. The J gene is TRBJ2-3, the V gene TRBV6-4; D is ambiguous. The V gene's germline CDR1 is MRHNA and CDR2 SNTAGT. V was clipped by 8 bases and J by 1 base, with 16 bases between them. This CDR3 is 15 amino acids long. CDR3 region: CASRPSLARTDTQYF. The CDR3 coding sequence is TGTGCCAGCCGTCCCAGCTTGGCCCGCACAGATACGCAGTATTTT.

The rearrangement uses TRBV7-9 and TRBJ1-3; D uncertain. This CDR3 contains 17 residues. Germline values: CDR1 SEHNR, CDR2 FQNEAQ (reference sequence). V lost 2 bases and J lost 0, with 14 bases in between. Here the CDR3 DNA reads TGTGCCAGCAGCTTAAGCGAGATGGAACTCTCTGGAAACACCATATATTTT. Translated: CASSLSEMELSGNTIYF.

The chain recombines TRBV28 with TRBJ1-2, with unresolved D. Trimming shortened V by 4 bases and J by 7 bases, and 4 bases separated the two germline ends. The CDR3 sequence is 10 residues long. Germline CDR1 and CDR2: MDHEN and SYDVKM. The CDR3 DNA is TGTGCCAGCAGTTATGGTGGCTACACCTTC. As protein: CASSYGGYTF.

The chain carries TRBV20-1 and TRBJ2-7; TRBD2 aligns across 11 bases. Germline V gives CDR1 DFQATT, CDR2 SNEGSKA (reference sequence). The CDR3 runs 17 residues. Losses at the gene ends were 6 bases for V and 6 bases for J; bases not matched to a gene: 19. In DNA, the CDR3 is TGCAGTGCCCGCGGGACTAGCGGAGAAGTAGTGGGCTTCGAGCAGTACTTC. The encoded protein is CSARGTSGEVVGFEQYF.

This rearrangement joins TRBV4-2 to TRBJ2-3, with D perhaps assigned TRBD1 or TRBD2 (5 bases each). Trimming took off 4 bases at V and 2 bases at J, with 13 bases between the two ends. This CDR3 has 15 amino acids. Germline-derived CDR1 and CDR2 are LGHNA and YNFKEQ. The CDR3 here is CASSPRRDDTDTQYF. The CDR3 DNA follows: TGTGCCAGCAGCCCCCGCCGGGACGACACAGATACGCAGTATTTT.

V and J are TRBV7-9 and TRBJ1-2; D remains ambiguous. In germline, CDR1 is SEHNR, CDR2 FQNEAQ (reference sequence). V gave up 3 bases and J gave up 6 bases, with 14 bases separating them. This CDR3 contains 14 residues. The CDR3 protein is CASSFSTPVDGYTF. The CDR3 DNA sequence: TGTGCCAGCAGCTTTTCGACCCCTGTGGATGGCTACACCTTC.

This rearrangement joins TRBV10-3 to TRBJ2-7; TRBD2 aligns across 12 bases. CDR1 is ENHRY and CDR2 is SYGVKD in the germline V gene. This CDR3 has 15 residues. J gave up 3 bases and V 10 bases, and 10 bases lay outside the gene matches. The CDR3 DNA reads TGTGCCACCGTGTCACGGACTAGCGGGGTCTACGAGCAGTACTTC. Its translation: CATVSRTSGVYEQYF.

The gene calls are TRBV27 and TRBJ2-5; 7 positions agree with TRBD2. CDR3 length: 17 amino acids. The germline V gene encodes CDR1 MNHEY and CDR2 SMNVEV (reference sequence). With V trimmed by 4 bases and J by 5 bases, 16 bases remained unmatched. This CDR3 reads CASSSLRFAGVRETQYF. CDR3 nucleotides: TGTGCCAGCAGTTCACTACGATTTGCGGGAGTAAGGGAGACCCAGTACTTC.

With respect to this clonotype: An end of the junction differs from the germline gene, which may be a read error. The V gene is TRBV7-7, the J gene TRBJ2-5; 7 nucleotides match TRBD1. The CDR3 covers 17 residues. Germline V gene sequence: CDR1 SSHAT, CDR2 FNYEAQ (reference sequence). The CDR3 spells CASSFTPGTEGRETQYF. The CDR3 nucleotides read TGTGCTAGCAGCTTCACTCCCGGGACAGAGGGACGAGAGACCCAGTACTTC.